The source of this T cell receptor beta chain is a study of spatial heterogeneity in lung cancer. Study-level information: Any follow-up PBMC samples that were available went on to be sequenced, and the median time to follow-up was around two years after resection. Broader study findings: Blood carried ubiquitous expanded tumor TCRs more at resection than follow-up.

TCRdb ran MiXCR on the 5' RACE reads and lists one entry per CDR3 protein. The data show 25,000 to 35,000 distinct CDR3 sequences, 5% to 6.5% seen once. As for time point: blood at routine non-recurrence follow-up after resection. Unsorted whole RNA from tumor, nontumor lung or frozen PBMC underwent sequencing. Ten or more counts support this clonotype. Its target is unknown. The TCR comes from a female donor with early-stage non-small cell lung cancer. This specimen was PBMCs, taken at follow-up.

This chain's CDR3 is CSVGGRDRNEQFF. In DNA, the CDR3 is TGCAGCGTTGGCGGGAGAGATAGAAATGAGCAGTTCTTC. This chain joins TRBV29-1 and TRBJ2-1; TRBD2 aligns across 7 bases. CDR1 and CDR2 (germline): SQVTM, ANQGSEA. Germline trimming cut 4 bases from V and 7 bases from J; bases unmatched to any gene: 7. This CDR3 spans 13 amino acids.